This T cell receptor (beta chain) comes out of a study of cytomegalovirus exposure and HLA in healthy donors. Unmatched junction bases numbered 2, after V lost 4 bases and J lost 6 bases. CDR1 is MNHNS and CDR2 is SASEGT in the germline V gene. This CDR3 is built from 14 residues. Comments on this clone: Antigen unknown.

Researchers ran the PCR with 60 Vbeta and 13 Jbeta primers. The method was immunoSEQ multiplex PCR; TCRdb's version includes in-frame clones alone and lacks a portion of them. The sample includes 150,000 or so clones. Findings and limits, study-wide: Common viral pathogens seemed to be connected with several of the most significant clusters, according to a later analysis.

This receptor was identified in a woman aged 50 to 65 in good health and CMV-seronegative. Source material: PBMCs. V usage is TRBV6-1 and J usage is TRBJ2-7, with 14 nucleotides matching TRBD2. The CDR3 reads CASSGGLAGAEQYF. CDR3 coding DNA: TGTGCCAGCAGTGGGGGACTAGCGGGGGCCGAGCAGTACTTC.